The 8 T cell receptor beta chains below come from one sample, sequenced in a study of shared clonotypes between healthy human individuals. Profiling relied on immunoSEQ multiplex PCR, and the TCRdb table lists in-frame clones only, not all of them. This sample has millions of clones; 90% to 95% occur once, and the top ten carry under 0.15%. The sample comprised naive CD4+ T cells sorted from blood. Specified subset: CD45RA+ positively selected. These receptor sequences come from a man aged 18 to 30 in good health.

The CDR3 bases are TGCGCCAGCAGCCGGGGGATCACAGATACGCAGTATTTT. Its translation: CASSRGITDTQYF. The V gene is TRBV4-1, the J gene TRBJ2-3; D could derive from TRBD1 or TRBD2 (5 bases each). Germline V gene lookup returns CDR1 MGHRA and CDR2 YSYEKL. This CDR3 is 13 amino acids long. Trimming pared 4 bases from V and 2 bases from J, leaving 7 bases between.

The V call is TRBV30, the J call TRBJ1-3; tentative D call: TRBD1 (5 bases). Germline V CDR1 and CDR2: GTSNPN, SVGIG (reference sequence). The germline V and J ends were trimmed by 8 bases and 2 bases, with 16 bases remaining between them. The CDR3 has 14 residues. Written as DNA, the CDR3 is TGTGCCCGGACGGGGGAACCTACTGGAAACACCATATATTTT. Amino acid sequence: CARTGEPTGNTIYF.

The chain is built from TRBV30 and TRBJ2-2, with a tentative D call TRBD2 (6 bases). The CDR3 spans 14 residues. The germline CDR1 and CDR2 sequences are GTSNPN and SVGIG (reference sequence). Between the trimmed V and J ends, which lost 5 bases and 1 base, there was a span of 11 bases. The CDR3 nucleotides read TGTGCCTGGCACCCGGGAGTGAACACCGGGGAGCTGTTTTTT. Residues: CAWHPGVNTGELFF. The full variable domain, with the rest looked up from reference TRBV30 and TRBJ2-2, is SQTIHQWPATLVQPVGSPLSLECTVEGTSNPNLYWYRQAAGRGLQLLFYSVGIGQISSEVPQNLSASRPQDRQFILSSKKLLLSDSGFYLCAWHPGVNTGELFFGEGSRLTVL.

The chain uses TRBV23-1 and TRBJ1-5; D gene uncertain. TRBV23-1 falls under the ORF class, with uncertain function. Trimming left V 6 bases short and J 2 bases short, with 17 bases between. The CDR3 runs to 16 residues. In nucleotides, the CDR3 is TGCGCCAGCAGACAAATTTTCGGGGAGGGCAATCAGCCCCAGCATTTT. Its translation: CASRQIFGEGNQPQHF.

Worth noting for this clone: Other DNA sequences in the sample encode the same CDR3. The chain recombines TRBV6-5 with TRBJ2-1; TRBD2 aligns across 10 bases. Germline CDR1 is MNHEY and CDR2 is SVGAGI. V trimming: 0 bases; J trimming: 9 bases; junction bases outside the gene matches: 5. The CDR3 has 15 residues. The CDR3 reads CASSYSGLAGAEQFF. DNA for the CDR3: TGTGCCAGCAGTTACTCCGGGCTAGCGGGAGCTGAGCAGTTCTTC.

The J gene is TRBJ2-7, the V gene TRBV28; D remains unclear. Trimming took 4 bases from V and 0 from J, leaving 13 bases between them. This CDR3 is built from 15 residues. Germline CDR1 reads MDHEN; CDR2 reads SYDVKM. This CDR3 is CASSSQDVPSYEQYF. CDR3 in DNA: TGTGCCAGCAGTTCTCAGGACGTCCCCTCCTACGAGCAGTACTTC.

The V call is TRBV12-5, the J call TRBJ1-1; possibly TRBD1 for D (5 bases). The V gene lost 8 bases and the J gene lost 0 bases, with 10 bases spanning the gap. The CDR3 is made up of 13 amino acids. The germline gives CDR1 LGHNT, CDR2 FRNRAP. Here the CDR3 DNA reads TGTGCTAGTCGGGACGGAATGAACACTGAAGCTTTCTTT. It specifies CASRDGMNTEAFF.

The rearrangement links TRBV10-3 to TRBJ2-2; D remains ambiguous. The CDR3 loop spans 18 amino acids. V was trimmed by 2 bases and J by 0 bases, leaving 16 bases between them. The germline gives CDR1 ENHRY, CDR2 SYGVKD. As DNA, the CDR3 is TGTGCCATCAGTGAGACCGCCTCGTGGGGTTCGAACACCGGGGAGCTGTTTTTT. Protein sequence: CAISETASWGSNTGELFF.